Shown below are 4 T cell receptor beta chains from a single sample sequenced in a study of blood T cell repertoires in COVID-19. Clones were sequenced by immunoSEQ multiplex PCR, and TCRdb holds only the in-frame ones, with some missing. The data show 95,000 to 150,000 clones, 70% to 85% seen once. Material: peripheral blood. The receptors here all came from a human donor with acute or convalescent COVID-19. The donor label of this sample is uncertain.

This clone has just a few counts. The chain combines TRBV5-6 with TRBJ1-6; possible D gene TRBD1, 6 bases. The length of the CDR3 is 16 residues. The germline V gene encodes CDR1 SGHDT and CDR2 YYEEEE. V was clipped by 4 bases and J by 9 bases, with 20 bases between them. CDR3 sequence: CASSHSSRGWGSPLHF. DNA for the CDR3: TGTGCCAGCAGCCATTCGAGCAGGGGATGGGGTTCACCCCTCCACTTT. Supplemented by reference TRBV5-6 and TRBJ1-6, the full variable domain reads DAGVTQSPTHLIKTRGQQVTLRCSPKSGHDTVSWYQQALGQGPQFIFQYYEEEERQRGNFPDRFSGHQFPNYSSELNVNALLLGDSALYLCASSHSSRGWGSPLHFGNGTRLTVT.

V is TRBV19 and J is TRBJ1-3, with 8 positions matching TRBD1. The germline CDR1 and CDR2 sequences are LNHDA and SQIVND (reference sequence). With V trimmed by 6 bases and J by 3 bases, 13 bases remained unmatched. The CDR3 contains 17 residues. The CDR3 bases are TGTGCCAGTAGACCAACCCGTCAGGGGGCTTATGGAAACACCATATATTTT. It yields the protein CASRPTRQGAYGNTIYF.

V is TRBV12-5 and J is TRBJ1-5; 8 bases line up with TRBD1. The V gene's germline CDR1 is LGHNT and CDR2 FRNRAP. V was clipped by 3 bases and J by 7 bases; unmatched bases: 8. The CDR3 has 15 residues. Written as DNA, the CDR3 is TGTGCTAGTGGTTTAGGGCAGGGGGCTGGGCAGCCCCAGCATTTT. As protein: CASGLGQGAGQPQHF. The variable domain in full, completed from reference TRBV12-5 and TRBJ1-5, reads DARVTQTPRHKVTEMGQEVTMRCQPILGHNTVFWYRQTMMQGLELLAYFRNRAPLDDSGMPKDRFSAEMPDATLATLKIQPSEPRDSAVYFCASGLGQGAGQPQHFGDGTRLSIL.

V usage is TRBV7-9 and J usage is TRBJ2-5, with 7 bases fitting TRBD2. The CDR3 length is 14 residues. Germline CDR1 reads SEHNR; CDR2 reads FQNEAQ (reference sequence). Losses at the gene ends were 5 bases for V and 4 bases for J; bases not matched to a gene: 7. DNA of the CDR3: TGTGCCAGCAGCGGGGGGGTGCCCTCAGAGACCCAGTACTTC. This sequence encodes CASSGGVPSETQYF.